The rows below give T cell receptor beta chains drawn from one sample of a study of cytomegalovirus exposure and HLA in healthy donors. The method was immunoSEQ multiplex PCR; TCRdb's version includes in-frame clones alone and lacks a portion of them. The data contain hundreds of thousands of clones, nearly 80% of them singletons. The sample consisted of PBMCs. These receptors all stem from a man between 18 and 35 years old in good health and CMV-seronegative. Each CDR3 is given with its conserved first and last residue. A D gene is named only where the DNA matches it firmly. Size is omitted from some rows. Given values are once, few, many or a class for expanded clones.

d_gene: .; abundance: .; v_gene: TRBV5-1; j_gene: TRBJ2-3; CDR3nt: TGCGCCAGCAGCTTGGCTCGCACAGATACGCAGTATTTT; CDR3aa: CASSLARTDTQYF
d_gene: TRBD2; abundance: .; v_gene: TRBV11-3; j_gene: TRBJ2-3; CDR3nt: TGTGCCAGCAGCCAACTTGGCGGGGGGGCAACAGATACGCAGTATTTT; CDR3aa: CASSQLGGGATDTQYF
d_gene: TRBD1; abundance: .; v_gene: TRBV27; j_gene: TRBJ2-1; CDR3nt: TGTGCCAGCACTAATAGGGGGCCCGAGGTCAATGAGCAGTTCTTC; CDR3aa: CASTNRGPEVNEQFF
d_gene: TRBD2; abundance: .; v_gene: TRBV29-1; j_gene: TRBJ2-7; CDR3nt: TGCAGCGTTGAGGCGGGAGGGCCGGACGAGCAGTACTTC; CDR3aa: CSVEAGGPDEQYF
d_gene: .; abundance: .; v_gene: TRBV7-9; j_gene: TRBJ2-7; CDR3nt: TGTGCCAGCAGCTTCACCAGGGGCCACGAGCAGTACTTC; CDR3aa: CASSFTRGHEQYF
d_gene: TRBD2; abundance: .; v_gene: TRBV7-3; j_gene: TRBJ2-1; CDR3nt: TGTGCCAGCAGCTTAATAGCGGGGATGGTCAATGAGCAGTTCTTC; CDR3aa: CASSLIAGMVNEQFF
d_gene: .; abundance: .; v_gene: TRBV6-6; j_gene: TRBJ1-5; CDR3nt: TGTGCCAGCAGTTACTCGACCGGGGATCAGCCCCAGCATTTT; CDR3aa: CASSYSTGDQPQHF
d_gene: .; abundance: .; v_gene: TRBV28; j_gene: TRBJ2-7; CDR3nt: TGTGCCAGCAGCCCGGCCTATACAGTCTCCTACGAGCAGTACTTC; CDR3aa: CASSPAYTVSYEQYF
d_gene: .; abundance: .; v_gene: TRBV7-3; j_gene: TRBJ2-1; CDR3nt: TGTGCCAGCAGCCCGGACAGAGGGGAGCAGTTCTTC; CDR3aa: CASSPDRGEQFF
d_gene: TRBD1; abundance: .; v_gene: TRBV7-3; j_gene: TRBJ2-5; CDR3nt: TGTGCCAGCAGCTTAACTCCGGACAGGGGGCAAGAGACCCAGTACTTC; CDR3aa: CASSLTPDRGQETQYF
d_gene: TRBD2; abundance: .; v_gene: TRBV4-3; j_gene: TRBJ2-1; CDR3nt: TGCGCCAGCAGCCAAGACGTTAGCGGGGCCGCCTACAATGAGCAGTTCTTC; CDR3aa: CASSQDVSGAAYNEQFF
d_gene: TRBD2; abundance: few; v_gene: TRBV11-2; j_gene: TRBJ2-2; CDR3nt: TGTGCCAGCACCGGGGGGGGGACTAGCGGGAGCCATAACACCGGGGAGCTGTTTTTT; CDR3aa: CASTGGGTSGSHNTGELFF
d_gene: .; abundance: .; v_gene: TRBV25-1; j_gene: TRBJ1-1; CDR3nt: TGTGCCAGCAGTGAATATCAGGGTTTGGGCACTGAAGCTTTCTTT; CDR3aa: CASSEYQGLGTEAFF
d_gene: TRBD1; abundance: .; v_gene: TRBV19; j_gene: TRBJ1-5; CDR3nt: TGTGCCAGTAGTGTAACAGGGGGCAATCAGCCCCAGCATTTT; CDR3aa: CASSVTGGNQPQHF
d_gene: .; abundance: .; v_gene: TRBV25-1; j_gene: TRBJ1-2; CDR3nt: TGTGCCAGCAGTGCGGGACACCTAAACTATGGCTACACCTTC; CDR3aa: CASSAGHLNYGYTF
d_gene: .; abundance: .; v_gene: TRBV29-1; j_gene: TRBJ1-2; CDR3nt: TGCAGCGTTGAAGATTACAGGAACTATGGCTACACCTTC; CDR3aa: CSVEDYRNYGYTF
d_gene: .; abundance: .; v_gene: TRBV14; j_gene: TRBJ1-2; CDR3nt: TGTGCCAGCAGCCAAGAAGGGGAGGATCCTAACTATGGCTACACCTTC; CDR3aa: CASSQEGEDPNYGYTF
d_gene: .; abundance: .; v_gene: TRBV7-3; j_gene: TRBJ2-7; CDR3nt: TGTGCCAGCAGCTTTGGGGCCTTCTACGAGCAGTACTTC; CDR3aa: CASSFGAFYEQYF
d_gene: TRBD1; abundance: .; v_gene: TRBV5-1; j_gene: TRBJ2-7; CDR3nt: TGCGCCAGCAGCTCCGGATGGGGACAGGATTCCTCCGGGGGTATCTTC; CDR3aa: CASSSGWGQDSSGGIF
d_gene: TRBD2; abundance: .; v_gene: TRBV5-1; j_gene: TRBJ2-4; CDR3nt: TGCGCCAGCAGCTTGGAAGCGGGGTACCCTAGAGTAGCCAAAAACATTCAGTACTTC; CDR3aa: CASSLEAGYPRVAKNIQYF
d_gene: TRBD1; abundance: few; v_gene: TRBV6-5; j_gene: TRBJ2-7; CDR3nt: TGTGCCAGCACCCCGGGGACAGGGGTCGGGGAGCAGTACTTC; CDR3aa: CASTPGTGVGEQYF
d_gene: .; abundance: .; v_gene: TRBV18; j_gene: TRBJ2-3; CDR3nt: TGTGCCAGCTCACCAGGGGCTAGCACAGATACGCAGTATTTT; CDR3aa: CASSPGASTDTQYF
d_gene: .; abundance: .; v_gene: TRBV2; j_gene: TRBJ1-5; CDR3nt: TGTGCCAGCAGTAAAAGGGGCGGAGGCAATCAGCCCCAGCATTTT; CDR3aa: CASSKRGGGNQPQHF
d_gene: TRBD2; abundance: .; v_gene: TRBV29-1; j_gene: TRBJ2-1; CDR3nt: TGCAGCGTCGATACTAGCGGGAGTATCAATGAGCAGTTCTTC; CDR3aa: CSVDTSGSINEQFF
d_gene: TRBD2; abundance: .; v_gene: TRBV4-2; j_gene: TRBJ2-7; CDR3nt: TGTGCCAGCAGCCAAGAGGGGTCCCGGGGGGTATGGGAGCAGTACTTC; CDR3aa: CASSQEGSRGVWEQYF
d_gene: TRBD1; abundance: .; v_gene: TRBV7-3; j_gene: TRBJ2-2; CDR3nt: TGTGCCAGCAGTCGTCCCGGGACAGGGAACACCGGGGAGCTGTTTTTT; CDR3aa: CASSRPGTGNTGELFF
d_gene: .; abundance: .; v_gene: TRBV14; j_gene: TRBJ1-2; CDR3nt: TGTGCCAGCAGCCCGAGGACAGACTCTGGCTACACCTTC; CDR3aa: CASSPRTDSGYTF
d_gene: .; abundance: .; v_gene: TRBV9; j_gene: TRBJ2-3; CDR3nt: TGTGCCAGCAGCGTACGGGGTAGCGGTCCTAGCACAGATACGCAGTATTTT; CDR3aa: CASSVRGSGPSTDTQYF
d_gene: .; abundance: once; v_gene: TRBV11-2; j_gene: TRBJ1-1; CDR3nt: TGTGCCAGCAGCTTAGCTGGGCCTAACACTGAAGCTTTCTTT; CDR3aa: CASSLAGPNTEAFF
d_gene: .; abundance: .; v_gene: TRBV5-6; j_gene: TRBJ1-1; CDR3nt: TGTGCCAGCAGCTTGGAGGCAGGGTGGGGGAACACTGAAGCTTTCTTT; CDR3aa: CASSLEAGWGNTEAFF
d_gene: TRBD1; abundance: .; v_gene: TRBV19; j_gene: TRBJ2-7; CDR3nt: TGTGCCAGTAGTATAGGCGCGACAGGGGGCGCCGAGCAGTACTTC; CDR3aa: CASSIGATGGAEQYF
d_gene: .; abundance: .; v_gene: TRBV5-1; j_gene: TRBJ2-1; CDR3nt: TGCGCCAGCAGCCTAAACCCACAGGGTGGGGGCTCCTACAATGAGCAGTTCTTC; CDR3aa: CASSLNPQGGGSYNEQFF
d_gene: .; abundance: few; v_gene: TRBV14; j_gene: TRBJ2-7; CDR3nt: TGTGCCAGCAGCCAAGAACTCCCCCCTTACGAGCAGTACTTC; CDR3aa: CASSQELPPYEQYF
d_gene: .; abundance: .; v_gene: TRBV19; j_gene: TRBJ2-2; CDR3nt: TGTGCCAGTAGTATTATCCAGGGTGGGACCGGGGAGCTGTTTTTT; CDR3aa: CASSIIQGGTGELFF
d_gene: .; abundance: .; v_gene: TRBV28; j_gene: TRBJ2-7; CDR3nt: TGTGCCAGCAGTTCTAGCAGAGGGAGCTACGAGCAGCACTTC; CDR3aa: CASSSSRGSYEQHF
d_gene: TRBD1; abundance: .; v_gene: TRBV7-9; j_gene: TRBJ1-1; CDR3nt: TGTGCCAGCAGTCCGCTGCAGGGGGCTGGCACTGAAGCTTTCTTT; CDR3aa: CASSPLQGAGTEAFF
d_gene: .; abundance: .; v_gene: TRBV27; j_gene: TRBJ1-4; CDR3nt: TGTGCCAGCAGCGACAATAATGAAAAACTGTTTTTT; CDR3aa: CASSDNNEKLFF
d_gene: TRBD1; abundance: .; v_gene: TRBV18; j_gene: TRBJ2-7; CDR3nt: TGTGCCAGCTCTCTTTTCGACAGGGGGCAATACGAGCAGTACTTC; CDR3aa: CASSLFDRGQYEQYF
d_gene: TRBD1; abundance: .; v_gene: TRBV6-6; j_gene: TRBJ1-4; CDR3nt: TGTGCCAGCAGTTACCCGACAGGGGAAGGAAATGAAAAACTGTTTTTT; CDR3aa: CASSYPTGEGNEKLFF
d_gene: .; abundance: .; v_gene: TRBV6-5; j_gene: TRBJ1-4; CDR3nt: TGTGCCAGCAGTTATATCAGGGGAGATGAAAAACTGTTTTTT; CDR3aa: CASSYIRGDEKLFF
d_gene: .; abundance: .; v_gene: TRBV6-5; j_gene: TRBJ1-5; CDR3nt: TGTGCCAGCAGTCCCGACATTAACCTAAATCAGCCCCAGCATTTT; CDR3aa: CASSPDINLNQPQHF
d_gene: TRBD2; abundance: .; v_gene: TRBV2; j_gene: TRBJ2-7; CDR3nt: TGTGCCAGCAGTGAAATCCGGGACTATGAATACGAGCAGTACTTC; CDR3aa: CASSEIRDYEYEQYF
d_gene: TRBD2; abundance: .; v_gene: TRBV28; j_gene: TRBJ2-3; CDR3nt: TGTGCCAGCAGTCCAGCGGGAGGTCCAGATACGCAGTATTTT; CDR3aa: CASSPAGGPDTQYF
d_gene: .; abundance: .; v_gene: TRBV9; j_gene: TRBJ1-3; CDR3nt: TGTGCCAGCAGCGCAACACAGTCAGGATCTGGAAACACCATATATTTT; CDR3aa: CASSATQSGSGNTIYF
d_gene: TRBD1; abundance: .; v_gene: TRBV18; j_gene: TRBJ2-7; CDR3nt: TGTGCCAGCTCACCAGGCCTGACAGGGAACGAGCAGTACTTC; CDR3aa: CASSPGLTGNEQYF
d_gene: TRBD1; abundance: .; v_gene: TRBV4-2; j_gene: TRBJ1-2; CDR3nt: TGTGCCAGCAGCACCCCTACAGGGGGCGAGGGCTGGTATGGCTACACCTTC; CDR3aa: CASSTPTGGEGWYGYTF
d_gene: TRBD1; abundance: .; v_gene: TRBV11-2; j_gene: TRBJ1-5; CDR3nt: TGTGCCAGCAGCTTAGATACAGGGGCGGGTCAGCCCCAGCATTTT; CDR3aa: CASSLDTGAGQPQHF
d_gene: TRBD2; abundance: .; v_gene: TRBV9; j_gene: TRBJ2-3; CDR3nt: TGTGCCAGCAGCGTAGGGGCAGCGGGGGGGCCCTGGGATACGCAGTATTTT; CDR3aa: CASSVGAAGGPWDTQYF
d_gene: .; abundance: .; v_gene: TRBV7-9; j_gene: TRBJ2-1; CDR3nt: TGTGCCAGCAGCTTAAGGGGCGGGGAGTTCTCCTACAATGAGCAGTTCTTC; CDR3aa: CASSLRGGEFSYNEQFF
d_gene: .; abundance: .; v_gene: TRBV4-2; j_gene: TRBJ2-1; CDR3nt: TGTGCCAGCAGCCAAGGACACAGCCATCAAACCAATGAGCAGTTCTTC; CDR3aa: CASSQGHSHQTNEQFF
d_gene: .; abundance: once; v_gene: TRBV7-3; j_gene: TRBJ2-3; CDR3nt: TGTGCCAGCAGCTTAGACGTCTGGCGGGGCACAGATACGCAGTATTTT; CDR3aa: CASSLDVWRGTDTQYF
d_gene: .; abundance: .; v_gene: TRBV11-2; j_gene: TRBJ2-5; CDR3nt: TGTGCCAGCAGCCCCTCAGGGTTCCAAGAGACCCAGTACTTC; CDR3aa: CASSPSGFQETQYF
d_gene: .; abundance: .; v_gene: TRBV19; j_gene: TRBJ2-7; CDR3nt: TGTGCCAGCGGAGACCCCTACGAGCAGTACTTC; CDR3aa: CASGDPYEQYF
d_gene: TRBD1; abundance: .; v_gene: TRBV5-1; j_gene: TRBJ1-2; CDR3nt: TGCGCCAGCAGCTCGGGACAGGGCGCTACGAAAGATGGCTACACCTTC; CDR3aa: CASSSGQGATKDGYTF
d_gene: .; abundance: .; v_gene: TRBV19; j_gene: TRBJ1-2; CDR3nt: TGTGCCAGTAGTTTGGGCAGGTCGCTTGGCTACACCTTC; CDR3aa: CASSLGRSLGYTF
d_gene: TRBD2; abundance: .; v_gene: TRBV18; j_gene: TRBJ2-1; CDR3nt: TGTGCCAGCTCACATAGCGGGGGGGCCATGTACAATGAGCAGTTCTTC; CDR3aa: CASSHSGGAMYNEQFF
d_gene: .; abundance: .; v_gene: TRBV30; j_gene: TRBJ2-2; CDR3nt: TGTGCCTGGAACAGGGATCGGGGCACCGGGGAGCTGTTTTTT; CDR3aa: CAWNRDRGTGELFF
d_gene: .; abundance: .; v_gene: TRBV30; j_gene: TRBJ1-4; CDR3nt: TGTGCCTGGAGTGTACCCACAAGTGGGAGTGAAAAACTGTTTTTT; CDR3aa: CAWSVPTSGSEKLFF
d_gene: TRBD1; abundance: .; v_gene: TRBV28; j_gene: TRBJ2-6; CDR3nt: TGTGCCAGCAGTTCATATAAGGGACAGCAAAGCTCTGGGGCCAACGTCCTGACTTTC; CDR3aa: CASSSYKGQQSSGANVLTF
d_gene: .; abundance: .; v_gene: TRBV4-3; j_gene: TRBJ1-4; CDR3nt: TGCGCCAGCAGCCCGGACTGGTTCGGTGAAAAACTGTTTTTT; CDR3aa: CASSPDWFGEKLFF